The rows below give T cell receptor beta chains drawn from one sample of a study of shared clonotypes between healthy human individuals. This table comes from immunoSEQ multiplex PCR, and its TCRdb copy is limited to in-frame clones, with some not included. The sample includes about 470,000 clones, roughly 77% seen only once; the top ten take under 15%. Sample: PBMCs. The receptors stem from a woman aged 35 to 49 in good health. Some clones in this sample may be carry-over from other donors' samples. Each CDR3 is given with its conserved first and last residue. The order of the fields is D gene, V gene, CDR3 length, J gene, clone size, CDR3 DNA, CDR3 protein. The D gene is left open where the match is weak. Clone size is shown for a subset of rows, as once, few, many or a class of expanded clone.

>NA|TRBV7-3|14|TRBJ2-7|NA
TGTGCCAGCAGCTTAGGCAGGGAGATCGACGAGCAGTACTTC
CASSLGREIDEQYF
>NA|TRBV12-1|13|TRBJ2-3|NA
TGTGCCAGCAGCTCTCCTAAGTTTTTATCGCAGTATTTT
CASSSPKFLSQYF
>TRBD2|TRBV7-6|17|TRBJ2-1|many
TGTGCCAGCAGCCTGAGACCGACTAGCGGGATGGACAATGAGCAGTTCTTC
CASSLRPTSGMDNEQFF
>NA|TRBV7-2|16|TRBJ1-5|NA
TGTGCCAGCAGCGCGGGACTCCGGCGTGGCAATCAGCCCCAGCATTTT
CASSAGLRRGNQPQHF
>NA|TRBV9|15|TRBJ1-3|NA
TGTGCCAGCAGCGTACGGGGGTTGGTAGGAAACACCATATATTTT
CASSVRGLVGNTIYF
>TRBD1|TRBV6-5|14|TRBJ1-1|NA
TGTGCCAGCAGCCCGTACCGGGACAGCGCCGAAGCTTTCTTT
CASSPYRDSAEAFF
>NA|TRBV2|16|TRBJ2-2|NA
TGTGCCAGCAGTTACTCGGGGGTACCAAACACCGGGGAGCTGTTTTTT
CASSYSGVPNTGELFF
>NA|TRBV7-2|14|TRBJ1-1|NA
TGTGCCAGCAGCCTAGTGGGGAACCGGGCTGAAGCTTTCTTT
CASSLVGNRAEAFF
>NA|TRBV7-7|14|TRBJ2-1|NA
TGTGCTAGCAGCGCACGACTCAGGGACAATGAGCAGTTCTTC
CASSARLRDNEQFF
>TRBD2|TRBV5-4|17|TRBJ2-1|NA
TGTGCCAGCAGCTTGGATAACCGGGAGGGGAGTGGAGATGAGCAGTTCTTC
CASSLDNREGSGDEQFF
>NA|TRBV29-1|14|TRBJ2-1|few
TGCAGCGTTGACAAAGGTTTTGGGGGGTTGGAGCAGTTCTTC
CSVDKGFGGLEQFF
>TRBD1|TRBV29-1|12|TRBJ2-1|NA
TGCAGCGCCGGGACAGGGGCGGATGAGCAGTTCTTC
CSAGTGADEQFF
>NA|TRBV6-6|11|TRBJ1-2|NA
TGTGCCAGCAGTTACGACTATGGCTACACCTTC
CASSYDYGYTF
>NA|TRBV13|14|TRBJ2-5|NA
TGTGCCAGCAGCTTAGACAGGTGGGGGGAGACCCAGTACTTC
CASSLDRWGETQYF
>TRBD2|TRBV7-9|17|TRBJ2-1|NA
TGTGCCAGCAGCTTAGAGGTAGCGGGAGACAACAGGAATGAGCAGTTCTTC
CASSLEVAGDNRNEQFF
>NA|TRBV27|13|TRBJ2-5|NA
TGTGCCAGCAGTTCCTCTTGGGGGGAGACCCAGTACTTC
CASSSSWGETQYF
>TRBD1|TRBV28|11|TRBJ1-1|NA
TGTGCCAGCAGGGTGGACAGGGGAGCTTTCTTT
CASRVDRGAFF
>NA|TRBV19|15|TRBJ2-5|NA
TGTGCCAGTAGTAGATCCGTGAGGGTTGGGGAGACCCAGTACTTC
CASSRSVRVGETQYF
>NA|TRBV2|13|TRBJ1-1|NA
TGTGCCAGCAGTGATCAGGGGAACACTGAAGCTTTCTTT
CASSDQGNTEAFF
>NA|TRBV28|14|TRBJ2-3|NA
TGTGCCAGCAGTCCCCGGGGCAGCACAGATACGCAGTATTTT
CASSPRGSTDTQYF
>NA|TRBV11-3|17|TRBJ2-4|once
TGTGCCAGCAGCTTAGTGTTACAGGGACTAGCCAAAAACATTCAGTACTTC
CASSLVLQGLAKNIQYF
>NA|TRBV6-5|15|TRBJ2-1|few
TGTGCCAGCAGTTACAGGGAGGCCGGGAACAATGAGCAGTTCTTC
CASSYREAGNNEQFF
>TRBD1|TRBV7-9|15|TRBJ2-5|NA
TGTGCCAGCAGCGCTCCGGGACAGGGAATCCAGACCCAGTACTTC
CASSAPGQGIQTQYF
>NA|TRBV7-9|14|TRBJ1-1|NA
TGTGCCAGCAGCTTAGGGGGACAGAACACTGAAGCTTTCTTT
CASSLGGQNTEAFF
>NA|TRBV15|18|TRBJ2-3|once
TGTGCCACCAGCAGAGCCCGGCATGCAGTCAGCGACACAGATACGCAGTATTTT
CATSRARHAVSDTDTQYF
>TRBD2|TRBV4-1|16|TRBJ2-3|few
TGCGCCAGCAGCCAAGTTGGCGGGAGGGCCGCATCTACGCAGTATTTT
CASSQVGGRAASTQYF
>TRBD2|TRBV7-9|16|TRBJ2-1|NA
TGTGCCAGCAGCTCCCCGGGACTAGCGGTAACTAATGAGCAGTTCTTC
CASSSPGLAVTNEQFF
>NA|TRBV21-1|14|TRBJ2-7|NA
TGTGCCAGCACCACCAACAGGAGGGGCTACGAGCAGTACTTC
CASTTNRRGYEQYF
>TRBD1|TRBV5-1|13|TRBJ2-1|NA
TGCGCCAGCGCAGGGGGAGTCGGGAATGAGCAGTTCTTC
CASAGGVGNEQFF
>TRBD2|TRBV5-1|15|TRBJ2-3|NA
TGCGCCAGCAGCTTGGAGGCGGGAGATCTAGATACGCAGTATTTT
CASSLEAGDLDTQYF
>TRBD1|TRBV7-2|12|TRBJ1-2|many
TGTGCCAGCAGCCAGACAGGGCATGGCTACACCTTC
CASSQTGHGYTF
>NA|TRBV15|14|TRBJ1-2|once
TGTGCCACCAGCAGGACAGGTTTTAACTATGGCTACACCTTC
CATSRTGFNYGYTF
>NA|TRBV5-8|15|TRBJ2-5|NA
TGTGCCAGTTCGAAATCGAGGGGGAGGTATGGGACCCAGTACTTC
CASSKSRGRYGTQYF
>TRBD2|TRBV18|16|TRBJ2-3|NA
TGTGCCAGCTCACCAGCTAGCGGAGGAGGGGTAGATACGCAGTATTTT
CASSPASGGGVDTQYF
>TRBD2|TRBV25-1|14|TRBJ2-7|NA
TGTGCCAGCAGTGACCCCACTAGCGGGAACGAGCAGTACTTC
CASSDPTSGNEQYF
>NA|TRBV5-1|15|TRBJ2-5|NA
TGCGCCAGCAGCGCCACCGGGACGACACAAGAGACCCAGTACTTC
CASSATGTTQETQYF
>TRBD1|TRBV28|15|TRBJ1-1|NA
TGTGCCAGCAGCCCTAGACAGGGTTGGAGCACTGAAGCTTTCTTT
CASSPRQGWSTEAFF